These 17 T cell receptor beta chains came from one sample sequenced in a study of blood T cell repertoires in COVID-19. Assay used: immunoSEQ multiplex PCR; TCRdb lists only in-frame clones, some missing. The sample carries about 240,000 clones, around 87% recorded once. Sample: peripheral blood. Receptor source: a man between 60 and 75 years old who had recovered from COVID-19.

The CDR3 protein is CASSDIVYEQYV. In nucleotides, the CDR3 is TGTGCCAGCAGTGATATCGTCTACGAGCAGTACGTC. The J gene is TRBJ2-7, the V gene TRBV6-1; D call uncertain. CDR1 and CDR2 (germline): MNHNS, SASEGT. The CDR3 totals 12 residues. Trimming stripped 3 bases from V and 3 bases from J, with 6 bases between.

J is TRBJ2-7 and V is TRBV6-6; the match to TRBD2 covers 7 bases. CDR1 and CDR2 from the germline V gene are MNHNY and SVGAGI (reference sequence). V trimming: 9 bases; J trimming: 4 bases; junction bases outside the gene matches: 9. The CDR3 length is 13 residues. This CDR3 reads CASQLANRYEQYV. CDR3 nucleotides: TGTGCCAGTCAACTAGCGAATCGTTACGAGCAGTACGTC.

In DNA, the CDR3 is TGCAGCGCTGGGCCCCCACGGAACACCGGGGAGCTGTTTTTT. This translates into CSAGPPRNTGELFF. The chain is built from TRBV29-1 and TRBJ2-2, with unresolved D. Trimming took off 7 bases at V and 1 base at J, with 13 bases between the two ends. This CDR3 spans 14 amino acids. The germline V gene encodes CDR1 SQVTM and CDR2 ANQGSEA.

V and J are TRBV7-8 and TRBJ1-3, with no clear D. Germline values: CDR1 SGHVS, CDR2 FQNEAQ. The germline V and J ends were trimmed by 2 bases and 6 bases, with 8 bases remaining between them. This CDR3 region has 13 residues. As DNA, the CDR3 is TGTGCCAGCAGCTTACCACAAGAAAACACCATATATTTT. Amino acid sequence: CASSLPQENTIYF.

The chain uses TRBV27 and TRBJ1-1; a weak D match, TRBD1 (6 bases). Germline CDR1 reads MNHEY; CDR2 reads SMNVEV (reference sequence). With 5 bases removed from V and 1 base from J, the gap between germline ends came to 14 bases. CDR3 length equals 15 residues. Written as DNA, the CDR3 is TGTGCCAGCAGTGCCCATTCAGGGGAGAACACTGAAGCTTTCTTT. As protein: CASSAHSGENTEAFF.

The V gene is TRBV5-8, the J gene TRBJ2-7; 9 bases align to TRBD1. V lost 4 bases and J lost 4; bases outside the gene matches: 9. Germline CDR1 and CDR2: SGHTS and YDEGEE. This CDR3 region has 15 residues. Here the CDR3 DNA reads TGTGCCAGCAGCCAAACCGGGACAGGGTTATACGAGCAGTACTTC. Amino acid sequence: CASSQTGTGLYEQYF.

This chain uses TRBV24-1 with TRBJ2-7; 8 bases fit TRBD1. CDR3 length equals 15 residues. V was clipped by 4 bases and J by 0 bases; unmatched bases: 4. The germline V gene has CDR1 KGHDR and CDR2 SFDVKD. DNA for the CDR3: TGTGCCACCAGTGAAGCCGGGACAGGCTCCTACGAGCAGTACTTC. Protein product: CATSEAGTGSYEQYF.

This clone appeared a few times. The V call is TRBV11-2, the J call TRBJ1-4, with a tentative D call TRBD1 (5 bases). The CDR3 is 15 residues long. Germline V lookup: CDR1 SGHAT, CDR2 FQNNGV. V shed 5 bases and J shed 7 bases, with 17 bases lying between them. The CDR3: CASSHRTGVVEKLFF. The CDR3 coding sequence is TGTGCCAGCAGCCACCGGACGGGGGTGGTTGAAAAACTGTTTTTT.

CDR3 coding DNA: TGTGCCAGCAGCTTGCGGGGATCCACCGGGGAGCTGTTTTTT. It codes for CASSLRGSTGELFF. The chain employs TRBV5-6 and TRBJ2-2; tentative D call: TRBD2 (5 bases). This CDR3 is built from 14 residues. V was trimmed by 1 base and J by 4 bases, leaving 8 bases between them. Per germline, CDR1 SGHDT and CDR2 YYEEEE.

The chain employs TRBV18 and TRBJ2-1; 10 nucleotides align to TRBD1. This CDR3 contains 14 residues. Germline V lookup: CDR1 KGHSH, CDR2 LQKENI. J was trimmed by 4 bases and V by 5 bases; bases with no gene match: 2. This chain's CDR3 is CASSRDRGYNEQFF. The CDR3 nucleotides are TGTGCCAGCTCAAGGGACAGGGGATACAATGAGCAGTTCTTC.

The CDR3 region is CASSHGRTSGGRFSYEQYF. CDR3 bases: TGCGCCAGCAGCCATGGAAGGACTAGCGGGGGGCGTTTCTCCTACGAGCAGTACTTC. J is TRBJ2-7 and V is TRBV5-1, with 14 bases identical to TRBD2. This CDR3 has 19 residues. CDR1 is SGHRS and CDR2 is YFSETQ in the germline V gene. After removal of 4 bases from V and 0 bases from J, the junction contained 12 bases not matched to a gene.

This sequence joins TRBV18 and TRBJ1-1; D unresolved. Germline CDR1 is KGHSH and CDR2 is LQKENI. Trimming left V 2 bases short and J 4 bases short, with 17 bases between. CDR3 length: 16 residues. The CDR3 DNA follows: TGTGCCAGCTCACCAATCGAGAAGCGCCGAGGCACTGAAGCTTTCTTT. This codes for CASSPIEKRRGTEAFF.

The V and J genes are TRBV2 and TRBJ2-7; D is undetermined. The CDR3 runs 12 residues. Trimming shortened V by 2 bases and J by 2 bases, and 4 bases separated the two germline ends. The germline gives CDR1 SNHLY, CDR2 FYNNEI. The CDR3: CASSERAYEQYF. The CDR3 DNA is TGTGCCAGCAGTGAACGTGCCTACGAGCAGTACTTC.

V and J are TRBV11-3 and TRBJ2-5; perhaps TRBD1 as D (5 bases). The CDR3 loop spans 15 amino acids. V lost 1 base and J lost 3, with 12 bases in between. Germline V gene sequence: CDR1 SGHNT, CDR2 YENEEA. Written as DNA, the CDR3 is TGTGCCAGCAGCTTAGTTGTGGGGCGAAAAGAGACCCAGTACTTC. Residues: CASSLVVGRKETQYF.

The V call is TRBV20-1, the J call TRBJ2-7; 9 bases fit TRBD2. Per germline, CDR1 DFQATT and CDR2 SNEGSKA (reference sequence). The CDR3 extends over 15 amino acids. With V trimmed by 3 bases and J by 4 bases, 10 bases remained unmatched. The CDR3 DNA sequence: TGCAGTGCTAGTGATTTAGCGGGGGCCCTTTACGAGCAGTACGTC. It specifies CSASDLAGALYEQYV.

This chain connects TRBV6-5 to TRBJ1-6, with 7 bases matching TRBD1. The CDR3 is made up of 15 amino acids. The V gene end was trimmed by 7 bases and the J gene end by 5 bases; junction bases not matched to a gene: 8. Germline lookup yields CDR1 MNHEY and CDR2 SVGAGI. CDR3 in amino acids: CASTRPGQHNSPLHF. In DNA, the CDR3 is TGTGCCAGCACCCGACCGGGACAGCATAATTCACCCCTCCACTTT.

V and J are TRBV7-8 and TRBJ1-1; D is unclear. The CDR3 runs to 15 residues. V shed 4 bases and J shed 1 base, with 13 bases lying between them. Germline assignment: CDR1 SGHVS and CDR2 FQNEAQ. The CDR3 reads CASSSLRHRNTEAFF. Here the CDR3 DNA reads TGTGCCAGCAGCTCTCTAAGACATAGGAACACTGAAGCTTTCTTT. The full variable domain, in which reference TRBV7-8 and TRBJ1-1 provide the parts outside the CDR3, is GAGVSQSPRYKVAKRGQDVALRCDPISGHVSLFWYQQALGQGPEFLTYFQNEAQLDKSGLPSDRFFAERPEGSVSTLKIQRTQQEDSAVYLCASSSLRHRNTEAFFGQGTRLTVV.